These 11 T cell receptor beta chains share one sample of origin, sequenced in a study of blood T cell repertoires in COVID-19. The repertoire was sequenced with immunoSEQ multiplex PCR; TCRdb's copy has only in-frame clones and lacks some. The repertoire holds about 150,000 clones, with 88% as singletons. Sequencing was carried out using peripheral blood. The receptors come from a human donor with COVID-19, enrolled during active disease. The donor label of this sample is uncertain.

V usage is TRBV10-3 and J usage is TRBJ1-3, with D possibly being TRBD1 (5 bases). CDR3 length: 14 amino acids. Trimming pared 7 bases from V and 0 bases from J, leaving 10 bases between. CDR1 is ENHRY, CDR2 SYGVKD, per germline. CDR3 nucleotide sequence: TGTGCCATCACCCAGGGACTCTCTGGAAACACCATATATTTT. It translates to CAITQGLSGNTIYF.

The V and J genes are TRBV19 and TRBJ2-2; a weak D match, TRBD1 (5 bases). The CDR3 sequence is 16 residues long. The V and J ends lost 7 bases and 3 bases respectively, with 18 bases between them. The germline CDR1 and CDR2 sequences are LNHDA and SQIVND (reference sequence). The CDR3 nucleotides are TGTGCCAGTATCCCCATTGGGCAGGGCTACACCGGGGAGCTGTTTTTT. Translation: CASIPIGQGYTGELFF.

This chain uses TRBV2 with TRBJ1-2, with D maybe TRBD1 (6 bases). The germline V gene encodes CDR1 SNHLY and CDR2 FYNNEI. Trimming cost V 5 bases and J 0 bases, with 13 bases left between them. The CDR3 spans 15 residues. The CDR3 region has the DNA TGTGCCAGCAGTCTGGACAGCCGCACTAACTATGGCTACACCTTC. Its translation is CASSLDSRTNYGYTF.

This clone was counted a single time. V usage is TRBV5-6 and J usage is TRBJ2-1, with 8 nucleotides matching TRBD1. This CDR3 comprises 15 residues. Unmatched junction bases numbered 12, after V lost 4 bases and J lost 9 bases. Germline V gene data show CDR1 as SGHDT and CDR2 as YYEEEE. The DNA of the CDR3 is TGTGCCAGCAGCGTTGACAGGGGACCGTTGTCTGAGCAGTTCTTC. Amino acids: CASSVDRGPLSEQFF.

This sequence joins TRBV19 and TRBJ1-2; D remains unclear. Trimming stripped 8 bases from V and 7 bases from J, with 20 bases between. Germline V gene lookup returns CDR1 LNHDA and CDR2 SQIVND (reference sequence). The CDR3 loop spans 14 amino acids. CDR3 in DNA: TGTGCCAGTGCCACGCGGAGAGGGAACGGTGGCTACACCTTC. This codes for CASATRRGNGGYTF.

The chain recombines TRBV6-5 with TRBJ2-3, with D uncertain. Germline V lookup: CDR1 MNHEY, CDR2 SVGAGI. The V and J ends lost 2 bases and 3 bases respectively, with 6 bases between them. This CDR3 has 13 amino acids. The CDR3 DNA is TGTGCCAGCAGTTACCAACTTACAGATACGCAGTATTTT. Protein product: CASSYQLTDTQYF.

CDR3 in DNA: TGTGCCAGCAGTGTGGAGGACGAACAGCCCCAGCATTTT. Protein: CASSVEDEQPQHF. The chain joins TRBV2 to TRBJ1-5; D not resolved. V was clipped by 4 bases and J by 7 bases, with 11 bases between them. Germline-derived CDR1 and CDR2 are SNHLY and FYNNEI. This CDR3 has 13 amino acids.

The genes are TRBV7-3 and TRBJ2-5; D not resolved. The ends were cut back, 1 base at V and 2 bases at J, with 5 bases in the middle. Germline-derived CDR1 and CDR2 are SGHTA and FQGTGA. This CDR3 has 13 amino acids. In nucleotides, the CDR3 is TGTGCCAGCAGCTTAAGTTCACAAGAGACCCAGTACTTC. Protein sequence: CASSLSSQETQYF.

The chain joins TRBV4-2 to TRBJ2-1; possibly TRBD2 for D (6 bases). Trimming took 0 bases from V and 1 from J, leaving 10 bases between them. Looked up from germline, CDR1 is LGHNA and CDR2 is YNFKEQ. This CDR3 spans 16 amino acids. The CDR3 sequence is CASSQDPRGSYNEQFF. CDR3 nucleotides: TGTGCCAGCAGCCAAGATCCGCGGGGATCCTACAATGAGCAGTTCTTC.

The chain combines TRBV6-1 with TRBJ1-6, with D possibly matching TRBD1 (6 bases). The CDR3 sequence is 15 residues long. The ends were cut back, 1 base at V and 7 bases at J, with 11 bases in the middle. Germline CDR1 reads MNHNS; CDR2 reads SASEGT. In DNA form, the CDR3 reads TGTGCCAGCAGTGAAGATAAGGGGGTCAATTCACCCCTCCACTTT. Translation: CASSEDKGVNSPLHF.

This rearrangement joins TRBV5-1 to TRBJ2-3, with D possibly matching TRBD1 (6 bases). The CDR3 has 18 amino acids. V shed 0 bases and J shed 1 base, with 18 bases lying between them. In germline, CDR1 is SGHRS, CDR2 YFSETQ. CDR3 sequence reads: CASSLALHGGAGTDTQYF. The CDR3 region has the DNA TGCGCCAGCAGCTTGGCCTTGCATGGGGGCGCTGGCACAGATACGCAGTATTTT.